These 15 T cell receptor beta chains share one sample of origin, sequenced in a study of blood T cell repertoires in COVID-19. Only in-frame clones appear in the TCRdb table, and some are missing; sequencing was by immunoSEQ multiplex PCR. The data show 95,000 to 110,000 clones, with 84% seen just once and approximately 4.1% held by the top ten. Input material: peripheral blood. The origin of the receptors is a human donor in a cohort sampled during active COVID-19.

This clone was recorded once. The chain uses TRBV7-8 and TRBJ2-4; 9 nucleotides align to TRBD1. Losses at the gene ends were 6 bases for V and 5 bases for J; bases not matched to a gene: 2. Germline V CDR1 and CDR2: SGHVS, FQNEAQ. CDR3 length equals 13 residues. DNA of the CDR3: TGTGCCAGCAGAAGGACAGGGGAAAACATTCAGTACTTC. This sequence encodes CASRRTGENIQYF.

The chain links TRBV18 to TRBJ2-1, with 9 bases identical to TRBD2. The CDR3 extends over 18 amino acids. Per germline, CDR1 KGHSH and CDR2 LQKENI. The V and J ends lost 4 bases and 6 bases, in that order; junction bases with no gene match: 16. The CDR3 sequence: CASSRARGGRAGGNEQFF. CDR3 in DNA: TGTGCCAGCTCACGCGCAAGAGGCGGGAGGGCCGGAGGCAATGAGCAGTTCTTC.

V usage is TRBV19 and J usage is TRBJ1-3, with D hard to call. Germline values: CDR1 LNHDA, CDR2 SQIVND (reference sequence). The germline V and J ends were trimmed by 7 bases and 0 bases, with 22 bases remaining between them. CDR3 length: 18 amino acids. The CDR3 DNA reads as TGTGCCAGTATCCCGCGGATCGGCGCGTACGGCTCTGGAAACACCATATATTTT. Its protein product is CASIPRIGAYGSGNTIYF.

This rearrangement joins TRBV5-1 to TRBJ2-3, with 12 bases fitting TRBD2. V lost 0 bases to trimming and J lost 14 bases; unmatched junction nucleotides: 4. Germline V gene sequence: CDR1 SGHRS, CDR2 YFSETQ. The CDR3 covers 13 residues. CDR3 nucleotides: TGCGCCAGCAGCTTGGGGACTAGCGGGAATATGTATTTT. Amino acids: CASSLGTSGNMYF. The full variable domain, in which reference TRBV5-1 and TRBJ2-3 provide the parts outside the CDR3, is KAGVTQTPRYLIKTRGQQVTLSCSPISGHRSVSWYQQTPGQGLQFLFEYFSETQRNKGNFPGRFSGRQFSNSRSEMNVSTLELGDSALYLCASSLGTSGNMYFGPGTRLTVL.

The V and J genes are TRBV4-1 and TRBJ1-4, with D possibly being TRBD1 (5 bases). The germline V and J ends were trimmed by 1 base and 6 bases, with 12 bases remaining between them. Germline assignment: CDR1 MGHRA and CDR2 YSYEKL. The CDR3 consists of 15 residues. The CDR3 nucleotides read TGCGCCAGCAGCCAAGCGGGGGATTGGGATGAAAAACTGTTTTTT. It translates to CASSQAGDWDEKLFF.

This clone was seen a single time. The chain couples TRBV3-1 (or the pseudogene TRBV3-2) to TRBJ2-2; possible D gene TRBD2, 5 bases. Germline lookup yields CDR1 LGHDT and CDR2 YNNKEL (reference sequence). This CDR3 spans 18 amino acids. Deletions cut 6 bases from V and 5 bases from J, with 25 bases between. CDR3 loop: CASSPSIGAGGETGELFF. CDR3 coding DNA: TGTGCCAGCAGTCCAAGTATCGGTGCAGGAGGTGAGACCGGGGAGCTGTTTTTT.

The sample holds one count of this clone. V gene TRBV28 combines with J gene TRBJ2-5; 7 nucleotides agree with TRBD1. The CDR3 length is 16 residues. V shed 5 bases and J 2 bases; nucleotides not matched to a gene: 11. The V gene's germline CDR1 is MDHEN and CDR2 SYDVKM. This CDR3 reads CASSPPGQTLQETQYF. The DNA for the CDR3 is TGTGCCAGCAGTCCACCGGGACAGACCTTACAAGAGACCCAGTACTTC.

This sequence joins TRBV19 and TRBJ2-7; TRBD2 agrees at 8 bases. With V trimmed by 5 bases and J by 8 bases, 23 bases remained unmatched. The germline V gene has CDR1 LNHDA and CDR2 SQIVND (reference sequence). The CDR3 spans 18 residues. CDR3 bases: TGTGCCAGTAGTTCATTGCACGGCAGCGGGGGACCTCCTACGAAGCAGTACTTC. It encodes CASSSLHGSGGPPTKQYF.

The chain is built from TRBV21-1 and TRBJ1-4. TRBV21-1 is shown as a pseudogene. This CDR3 contains 17 residues. CDR3 in amino acids: CASNKRPTGTIMKKLFF. The DNA of the CDR3 is TGTGCCAGCAACAAGAGACCTACAGGGACTATAATGAAAAAACTGTTTTTT.

The chain has TRBV2 and TRBJ2-7, with D possibly TRBD1 on 5 matching bases. CDR3 length: 15 amino acids. The V and J ends lost 5 bases and 0 bases respectively, with 14 bases between them. The germline V gene encodes CDR1 SNHLY and CDR2 FYNNEI. CDR3 region: CASSNSQGSSYEQYF. As DNA, the CDR3 is TGTGCCAGCAGTAACAGCCAGGGAAGCTCCTACGAGCAGTACTTC.

The V call is TRBV2, the J call TRBJ2-1, with 13 bases that match TRBD2. The CDR3 spans 15 residues. Germline CDR1 is SNHLY and CDR2 is FYNNEI. V gave up 4 bases and J gave up 8 bases; unmatched junction bases: 5. Here the CDR3 DNA reads TGTGCCAGCAGTGTTTGGACTAGCGGGAGTGATGAGCAGTTCTTC. This translates into CASSVWTSGSDEQFF.

This chain connects TRBV14 to TRBJ2-2, with D possibly being TRBD1 (5 bases). V was trimmed by 0 bases and J by 12 bases, leaving 11 bases between them. Germline loops: CDR1 SGHDN, CDR2 FVKESK. This CDR3 is 13 amino acids long. CDR3 coding DNA: TGTGCCAGCAGCCAAGATTCGACAGCCAAGCTGTTTTTT. It specifies CASSQDSTAKLFF.

On this clone itself: Other DNA sequences from this sample encode an identical CDR3 as well. The chain employs TRBV28 and TRBJ1-2, with 8 bases aligning to TRBD1. CDR1 MDHEN and CDR2 SYDVKM come from the germline V gene. CDR3 size: 14 residues. The junction had 2 bases not matched to a gene; V was cut back by 3 bases and J by 2 bases. The DNA for the CDR3 is TGTGCCAGCAGTTTCCGGGACAGGAACTATGGCTACACCTTC. This gives the protein CASSFRDRNYGYTF.

In its sample, this clone was seen a few times. The V gene is TRBV27, the J gene TRBJ1-1; the match to TRBD1 covers 8 bases. The CDR3 runs 17 residues. With V trimmed by 2 bases and J by 4 bases, 12 bases remained unmatched. Germline assignment: CDR1 MNHEY and CDR2 SMNVEV (reference sequence). CDR3 nucleotide sequence: TGTGCCAGCAGTTTAAGACAGGCGGACAGGGCTGGCACTGAAGCTTTCTTT. Amino acids: CASSLRQADRAGTEAFF.

This clone was seen just once. The chain combines TRBV20-1 with TRBJ2-5; 7 bases map to TRBD2. The J segment lost 4 bases and the V segment lost 3 bases, leaving 2 bases of the junction unmatched. This CDR3 has 12 residues. The germline gives CDR1 DFQATT, CDR2 SNEGSKA (reference sequence). The CDR3 is CSASPSGETQYF. The CDR3 DNA is TGCAGTGCTAGTCCTAGCGGAGAGACCCAGTACTTC.